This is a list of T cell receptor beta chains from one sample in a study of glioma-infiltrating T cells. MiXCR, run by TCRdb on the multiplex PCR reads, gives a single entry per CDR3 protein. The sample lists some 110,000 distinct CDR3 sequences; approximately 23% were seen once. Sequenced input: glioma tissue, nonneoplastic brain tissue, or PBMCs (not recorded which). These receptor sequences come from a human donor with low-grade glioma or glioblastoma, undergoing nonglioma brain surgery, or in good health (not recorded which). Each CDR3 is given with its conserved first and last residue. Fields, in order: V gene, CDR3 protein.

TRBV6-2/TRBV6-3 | CASSYKRVSSYEQYF
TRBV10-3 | CAITPDSMNTEAFF
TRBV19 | CASSPQDRAGGYTF
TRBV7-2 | CASSFNAAVRTRARGTDTQYF
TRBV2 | CAQGVTEAFF
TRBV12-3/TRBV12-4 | CASSQSTGGGYTF
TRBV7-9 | CASSFQAGGTDTQYF
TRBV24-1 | CATSERRVTYF
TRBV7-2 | CASSLARYRGETQYF
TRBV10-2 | CASSENSLGAYEQYF
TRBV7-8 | CASSLGGWGSVVQYF
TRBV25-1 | CASSELGALLYTQYF
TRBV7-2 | CASSPEGSAAGNEQYF
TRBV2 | CASSSGPHQPQHF
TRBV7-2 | CASLRPWGDNEQFF
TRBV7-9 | CASSLAGGANEQFF
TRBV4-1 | CASSQAWRRQETQYF
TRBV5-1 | CASSLDGQDTDTQYF
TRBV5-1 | CASSVSLSYEQYF
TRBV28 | CASSPQLGQGAYYNEQFF
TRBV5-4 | CASSPQQGLSKGYTF
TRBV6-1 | CASSRLTTFGNEQFF
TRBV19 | CASSMGYRFKAGYTF
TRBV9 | CASSPRGAGTEAFF
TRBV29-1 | CSAGRGQETQYF
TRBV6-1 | CATGTNTYEQYF
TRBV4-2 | CASSQEVREGYTDTQYF
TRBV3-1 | CASSQKGGTEAFF
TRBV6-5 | CANSYGPSYEQYF
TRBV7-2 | CASSRTSGGDLETQYF
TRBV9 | CASSVAEREYRLSEQYF
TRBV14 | CASSPQPGGPRYNEQFF
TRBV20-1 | CSAFGSASYEQYF
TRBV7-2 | CASSRRTGANYEQYF
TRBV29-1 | CSVEISRWGNEQYF
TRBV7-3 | CASSLTGRNYEQYF
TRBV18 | CASSPRETGTVEQYF
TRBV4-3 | CASSQEDLGADLSSYNEQFF
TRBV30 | CAWRRDSYYEQYF
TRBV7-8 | CASSNGQGARSNQPQHF
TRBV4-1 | CASCDEDREFYNEQFF
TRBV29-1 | CSVEAPGKTIYF
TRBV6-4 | CASSDRLAGVGETQYF
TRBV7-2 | CASSLSWRGRKVTDTQYF
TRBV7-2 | CASSSQVTSGFNEQFF
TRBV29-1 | CSVEEGTGQVYNEQFF
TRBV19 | CASSRDMDEQFF
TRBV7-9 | CASSLASGQGKQYF
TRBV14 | CASSRAGPPNSPLHF
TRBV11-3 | CASSPYSGSSYEQYF
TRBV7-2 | CASSLFSGSVYEQYF
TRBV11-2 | CASSLVAGRDTQYF
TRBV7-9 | CASSLKTSGTTGELFF
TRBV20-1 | CSARGGLYYEQYF
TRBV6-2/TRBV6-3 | CASGWGGLETKYF
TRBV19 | CASSWGFSQPQHF